This T cell receptor (beta chain) was captured by sequencing in a study of blood T cell repertoires in COVID-19. Study overall: The samples span acute and convalescent COVID-19 from the United States, Italy and Spain. Nucleic acid was either cDNA or gDNA, and it came from T cells, B-cell-depleted T cells, or PBMCs.

This CDR3 comprises 15 residues. CDR1 is MNHEY and CDR2 is SVGAGI in the germline V gene. V dropped 2 bases and J dropped 2 bases, with 12 bases sitting between them. As processed by the authors: Amplified reference gene primers provided the basis for estimating nucleated cell counts. Repertoires were generated with immunoSEQ multiplex PCR, while TCRdb's copy carries only in-frame clones and drops some. That table supplies the V and J calls and clone size; D and trimming were determined from the DNA. The sample yields about 200,000 clones, approximately 80% seen once. Sequenced sample: peripheral blood. The chain is built from TRBV6-5 and TRBJ1-2, with D perhaps matching TRBD1 (6 bases). This sequence was found in a woman of 80 years or more with acute or convalescent COVID-19. The CDR3 loop is CASSYGAGANYGYTF. The CDR3 DNA reads TGTGCCAGCAGTTACGGGGCAGGGGCAAACTATGGCTACACCTTC.